Each of the 28 T cell receptor beta chains below was sequenced from the same sample in a study of long-term antiretroviral therapy in people with HIV. At the survey level, the v3.0 immunoSEQ assay was run. Assay: immunoSEQ multiplex PCR; the TCRdb copy retains only in-frame clones and omits some. The sample yields fewer than 35,000 clones, about 83% seen once. The sample consisted of unsorted PBMCs, taken 0.4 years before starting antiretroviral therapy. These receptor sequences come from a man aged 18-30 years with HIV.

The chain joins TRBV27 to TRBJ1-4; possibly TRBD1 for D (6 bases). Germline V CDR1 and CDR2: MNHEY, SMNVEV (reference sequence). The CDR3 runs 16 residues. The V gene lost 5 bases and the J gene lost 5 bases, with 18 bases spanning the gap. In DNA form, the CDR3 reads TGTGCCAGCAGTGGGTTACAGGGAGGGAAGAATGAAAAACTGTTTTTT. Amino acid sequence: CASSGLQGGKNEKLFF.

The genes are TRBV11-2 and TRBJ2-3; TRBD2 aligns across 13 bases. The CDR3 length is 18 residues. Germline trimming cut 4 bases from V and 1 base from J; bases unmatched to any gene: 8. In germline, CDR1 is SGHAT, CDR2 FQNNGV. The CDR3 DNA sequence: TGTGCCAGCAGCTCCGGACTAGCGGGGGAAGTAGGCACAGATACGCAGTATTTT. It encodes CASSSGLAGEVGTDTQYF.

The V gene is TRBV30, the J gene TRBJ2-3; 9 bases agree with TRBD1. Germline assignment: CDR1 GTSNPN and CDR2 SVGIG (reference sequence). The CDR3 extends over 17 amino acids. The V and J ends lost 3 bases and 3 bases, in that order; junction bases with no gene match: 13. DNA of the CDR3: TGTGCCTGGAGCTCGGGACAGGGCCCCGAGTTGACAGATACGCAGTATTTT. Protein: CAWSSGQGPELTDTQYF.

This chain uses TRBV9 with TRBJ2-2; TRBD2 agrees at 12 bases. The germline V gene has CDR1 SGDLS and CDR2 YYNGEE. The CDR3 totals 18 residues. J was trimmed by 4 bases and V by 1 base; bases with no gene match: 8. The CDR3 protein is CASSVLAGGPSGTGELFF. CDR3 DNA sequence: TGTGCCAGCAGCGTACTAGCGGGAGGGCCGAGTGGCACCGGGGAGCTGTTTTTT.

CDR3 amino acids: CASSDSVGDTQYF. The CDR3 DNA reads TGTGCCAGCAGTGACTCGGTCGGAGATACGCAGTATTTT. The chain couples TRBV6-4 to TRBJ2-3; D remains ambiguous. The V gene's germline CDR1 is MRHNA and CDR2 SNTAGT. This CDR3 is 13 amino acids long. V lost 0 bases, J lost 5 bases, and 6 bases lay in between.

The V gene is TRBV7-9, the J gene TRBJ2-1; 8 bases line up with TRBD1. The CDR3 has 17 residues. V gave up 5 bases and J gave up 12 bases; unmatched junction bases: 21. The germline gives CDR1 SEHNR, CDR2 FQNEAQ (reference sequence). The CDR3 DNA reads TGTGCCAGCAGCACCGATAAAAGGACAGGGAGAGGCCTGTGGCAGTTCTTC. Its translation: CASSTDKRTGRGLWQFF.

V usage is TRBV4-1 and J usage is TRBJ1-1; D might be TRBD1 (6 bases). Germline V lookup: CDR1 MGHRA, CDR2 YSYEKL. V gave up 4 bases and J gave up 0 bases, with 15 bases separating them. The length of the CDR3 is 16 residues. For the CDR3, the DNA is TGCGCCAGCAGCCCCCAGGGGATTGGGATGAACACTGAAGCTTTCTTT. As protein: CASSPQGIGMNTEAFF.

This clone was seen just once. This chain joins TRBV5-1 and TRBJ2-2; a weak D match, TRBD1 (6 bases). The length of the CDR3 is 14 residues. V dropped 5 bases and J dropped 6 bases, with 14 bases sitting between them. The germline V gene has CDR1 SGHRS and CDR2 YFSETQ. The CDR3 reads CASRGGARAGELFF. DNA for the CDR3: TGCGCCAGCAGAGGGGGTGCTAGAGCCGGGGAGCTGTTTTTT.

The chain couples TRBV9 to TRBJ2-2; possibly TRBD2 for D (5 bases). V was clipped by 0 bases and J by 7 bases, with 16 bases between them. This CDR3 region has 16 residues. Germline V gene sequence: CDR1 SGDLS, CDR2 YYNGEE. CDR3 loop: CASSVVAPWLGGELFF. In DNA form, the CDR3 reads TGTGCCAGCAGCGTAGTAGCGCCCTGGCTAGGCGGGGAGCTGTTTTTT.

V usage is TRBV5-1 and J usage is TRBJ1-5; D perhaps matches TRBD1 (6 bases). Looked up from germline, CDR1 is SGHRS and CDR2 is YFSETQ. The CDR3 runs 17 residues. V was clipped by 3 bases and J by 2 bases, with 18 bases between them. The CDR3 DNA follows: TGCGCCAGCAGCTCAGGACCGGGACATGGGGGCAATCAGCCCCAGCATTTT. This codes for CASSSGPGHGGNQPQHF.

This clone was picked up one time. The chain uses TRBV6-4 and TRBJ2-2; D could derive from TRBD1 or TRBD2 (5 bases each). The CDR3 has 13 residues. Germline loops: CDR1 MRHNA, CDR2 SNTAGT. With 3 bases removed from V and 3 bases from J, the gap between germline ends came to 5 bases. The CDR3 is CASSEGDTGELFF. CDR3 coding DNA: TGTGCCAGCAGTGAGGGGGACACCGGGGAGCTGTTTTTT.

The chain links TRBV5-1 to TRBJ2-3; 11 bases agree with TRBD2. Per the germline V gene, CDR1 is SGHRS and CDR2 is YFSETQ. V lost 6 bases and J lost 4; bases outside the gene matches: 7. CDR3 length: 15 amino acids. This CDR3 is CASTPSGGSADTQYF. The CDR3 nucleotides read TGCGCCAGCACCCCTAGCGGGGGGTCGGCAGATACGCAGTATTTT.

The CDR3 reads CASSRTGAYNEQFF. The CDR3 DNA is TGTGCCAGCAGTAGGACAGGCGCCTACAATGAGCAGTTCTTC. J is TRBJ2-1 and V is TRBV2; the match to TRBD1 covers 7 bases. The CDR3 sequence is 14 residues long. J gave up 2 bases and V 5 bases, and 3 bases lay outside the gene matches. Germline V lookup: CDR1 SNHLY, CDR2 FYNNEI.

The J gene is TRBJ2-5, the V gene TRBV7-6, with TRBD1 matching 11 bases. The germline V gene has CDR1 SGHVS and CDR2 FNYEAQ. The length of the CDR3 is 16 residues. J lost 4 bases, V lost 5 bases, and 9 bases had no gene match. Here the CDR3 reads CASSRLPGQGGETQYF. CDR3 DNA: TGTGCCAGCAGCCGTCTTCCGGGACAGGGGGGAGAGACCCAGTACTTC.

The J gene is TRBJ2-7, the V gene TRBV4-2; D might be TRBD2 (5 bases). The CDR3 sequence is 15 residues long. V lost 5 bases and J 2 bases, leaving 16 bases between the germline ends. Germline values: CDR1 LGHNA, CDR2 YNFKEQ. The CDR3: CASSSEPGIPYEQYF. DNA for the CDR3: TGTGCCAGCAGCTCGGAGCCCGGGATCCCCTACGAGCAGTACTTC.

This chain links TRBV6-5 with TRBJ1-4; no firm D call. CDR3 length equals 15 residues. Germline V gene sequence: CDR1 MNHEY, CDR2 SVGAGI. Deletions cut 5 bases from V and 5 bases from J, with 15 bases between. CDR3 bases: TGTGCCAGCAGTCGCTACGGATTCGCGAATGAAAAACTGTTTTTT. Protein sequence: CASSRYGFANEKLFF.

The V and J genes are TRBV27 and TRBJ1-4, with D possibly matching TRBD1 (5 bases). Germline values: CDR1 MNHEY, CDR2 SMNVEV (reference sequence). This CDR3 is 15 amino acids long. V was cut by 5 bases and J by 3 bases, with 13 bases left in between. Here the CDR3 DNA reads TGTGCCAGCAGTGACGGAGGGGTATCTAATGAAAAACTGTTTTTT. This codes for CASSDGGVSNEKLFF.

This rearrangement joins TRBV2 to TRBJ1-6, with D possibly being TRBD1 (5 bases). Germline V CDR1 and CDR2: SNHLY, FYNNEI. V lost 7 bases and J 8 bases, leaving 15 bases between the germline ends. The CDR3 consists of 14 residues. The CDR3 here is CASNSGIADSPLHF. CDR3 nucleotide sequence: TGTGCCAGCAATTCAGGGATTGCTGATTCACCCCTCCACTTT.

V usage is TRBV15 and J usage is TRBJ2-7, with TRBD1 matching 9 bases. CDR3 length equals 14 residues. After removal of 0 bases from V and 4 bases from J, the junction contained 1 base not matched to a gene. Looked up from germline, CDR1 is LNHNV and CDR2 is YYDKDF (reference sequence). CDR3 bases: TGTGCCACCAGCAGAGAGGGACAGGGATACGAGCAGTACTTC. Translating it yields CATSREGQGYEQYF.

CDR3 DNA: TGTGCCAGCGTACCACAGGGAGGAGGTGAAGCTTTCTTT. It codes for CASVPQGGGEAFF. J is TRBJ1-1 and V is TRBV28; TRBD1 is a possible D gene (6 bases). This CDR3 contains 13 residues. CDR1 and CDR2 from the germline V gene are MDHEN and SYDVKM. Trimming shortened V by 8 bases and J by 7 bases, and 17 bases separated the two germline ends.

J is TRBJ2-1 and V is TRBV25-1; no definite D call. Germline CDR1 is MGHDK and CDR2 is SYGVNS. The CDR3 loop spans 16 amino acids. Trimming pared 3 bases from V and 1 base from J, leaving 13 bases between. For the CDR3, the DNA is TGTGCCAGCAGTGATATTAGGAGTGTGTCCTACAATGAGCAGTTCTTC. Translated, it gives CASSDIRSVSYNEQFF.

This chain links TRBV9 with TRBJ1-1, with 9 bases fitting TRBD1. CDR3 size: 14 residues. Germline CDR1 SGDLS, CDR2 YYNGEE. Losses at the gene ends were 3 bases for V and 3 bases for J; bases not matched to a gene: 3. The CDR3 DNA reads as TGTGCCAGCAGCGCGACAGGGGGTGACACTGAAGCTTTCTTT. It encodes CASSATGGDTEAFF.

The V call is TRBV5-3, the J call TRBJ1-2; TRBD1 agrees at 9 bases. TRBV5-3 qualifies as an ORF whose function is uncertain. V lost 0 bases to trimming and J lost 8 bases; unmatched junction nucleotides: 8. This CDR3 has 15 amino acids. The CDR3 loop is CARSLVVRDRDGYTF. For the CDR3, the DNA is TGTGCCAGAAGCTTGGTGGTTAGGGACAGGGACGGCTACACCTTC.

The chain links TRBV5-6 to TRBJ2-2; D perhaps matches TRBD2 (5 bases). The germline gives CDR1 SGHDT, CDR2 YYEEEE. Between the trimmed V and J ends, which lost 1 base and 5 bases, there was a span of 9 bases. This CDR3 region has 14 residues. Here the CDR3 reads CASSLWERTGELFF. The CDR3 DNA reads TGTGCCAGCAGCTTGTGGGAGAGAACCGGGGAGCTGTTTTTT. The complete variable domain, with remaining parts taken from reference TRBV5-6 and TRBJ2-2, reads DAGVTQSPTHLIKTRGQQVTLRCSPKSGHDTVSWYQQALGQGPQFIFQYYEEEERQRGNFPDRFSGHQFPNYSSELNVNALLLGDSALYLCASSLWERTGELFFGEGSRLTVL.

The rearrangement links TRBV4-2 to TRBJ1-3; 7 positions agree with TRBD1. V shed 3 bases, J shed 3 bases, and the junction held 14 bases outside the gene matches. The CDR3 is 18 amino acids. Germline CDR1 reads LGHNA; CDR2 reads YNFKEQ. CDR3 amino acids: CASSQGTGTEDFGNTIYF. In nucleotides, the CDR3 is TGTGCCAGCAGCCAGGGGACTGGGACAGAAGATTTTGGAAACACCATATATTTT.

The V and J genes are TRBV4-2 and TRBJ2-1; D call uncertain. Trimming cost V 2 bases and J 9 bases, with 17 bases left between them. This CDR3 contains 15 residues. The germline V gene has CDR1 LGHNA and CDR2 YNFKEQ. The CDR3 DNA reads TGTGCCAGCAGCCAACTTAACCCTATCGATAGTGAGCAGTTCTTC. Translating it yields CASSQLNPIDSEQFF.

The chain couples TRBV10-3 to TRBJ2-2; TRBD2 matches at 9 bases. The CDR3 runs 14 residues. With V trimmed by 5 bases and J by 5 bases, 3 bases remained unmatched. Germline assignment: CDR1 ENHRY and CDR2 SYGVKD. CDR3 nucleotide sequence: TGTGCCATCAGTAGTAGCGGGAGTACCGGGGAGCTGTTTTTT. This codes for CAISSSGSTGELFF.

This clone came up once. The chain is built from TRBV11-2 and TRBJ2-1; TRBD2 aligns across 13 bases. The germline gives CDR1 SGHAT, CDR2 FQNNGV. This CDR3 has 19 residues. The V gene end was trimmed by 5 bases and the J gene end by 2 bases; junction bases not matched to a gene: 12. The CDR3 sequence: CASSPRTSGRINAYNEQFF. The CDR3 nucleotides are TGTGCCAGCAGCCCGCGGACTAGCGGGAGAATAAACGCCTACAATGAGCAGTTCTTC. The variable domain in full, completed from reference TRBV11-2 and TRBJ2-1, reads EAGVAQSPRYKIIEKRQSVAFWCNPISGHATLYWYQQILGQGPKLLIQFQNNGVVDDSQLPKDRFSAERLKGVDSTLKIQPAKLEDSAVYLCASSPRTSGRINAYNEQFFGPGTRLTVL.